These 11 T cell receptor beta chains were sequenced from one sample in a study of T-cell reconstitution after alpha-beta-depleted transplantation in children. It was with unique molecular identifiers that the TCRbeta library was prepared. One entry per CDR3 protein results from TCRdb running MiXCR on the PCR reads. The table shows hundreds of thousands of distinct CDR3 sequences, with 10% to 15% occurring only once. The specimen was PBMCs, mostly from graft donor cells, collected 360 days after TCRalphabeta/CD19-depleted stem cell transplant. Every receptor here comes from a male patient younger than 18 who had a stem cell transplant for acute myeloid leukemia, so the T cells may come from the graft donor.

This clonotype was seen a few times. The rearrangement links TRBV28 to TRBJ2-5; TRBD1 aligns across 8 bases. The CDR3 length is 14 residues. Germline-derived CDR1 and CDR2 are MDHEN and SYDVKM. The J segment lost 1 base and the V segment lost 5 bases, leaving 3 bases of the junction unmatched. CDR3 DNA: TGTGCCAGCAGTCAGACAGGGGCCCAAGAGACCCAGTACTTC. Amino acid sequence: CASSQTGAQETQYF.

V and J are TRBV5-1 and TRBJ2-3; D gene unclear. The V end lost 1 base, the J end lost 6 bases, and 18 bases lay between the germline ends. Germline V gives CDR1 SGHRS, CDR2 YFSETQ. The CDR3 covers 16 residues. CDR3 in DNA: TGCGCCAGCAGCTTGAGGTCAGATCCCGCGTGGGATACGCAGTATTTT. It encodes CASSLRSDPAWDTQYF. The entire variable domain, with the rest obtained from reference TRBV5-1 and TRBJ2-3, is as follows: KAGVTQTPRYLIKTRGQQVTLSCSPISGHRSVSWYQQTPGQGLQFLFEYFSETQRNKGNFPGRFSGRQFSNSRSEMNVSTLELGDSALYLCASSLRSDPAWDTQYFGPGTRLTVL.

There are many counts of this clonotype. The V and J genes are TRBV20-1 and TRBJ2-4, with D uncertain. Germline CDR1 and CDR2: DFQATT and SNEGSKA (reference sequence). The ends were cut back, 4 bases at V and 1 base at J, with 11 bases in the middle. The CDR3 has 14 amino acids. This CDR3 reads CSATGRSAKNIQYF. As DNA, the CDR3 is TGCAGTGCTACTGGACGCTCGGCCAAAAACATTCAGTACTTC.

The rearrangement links TRBV30 to TRBJ2-2, with TRBD1 as a possible D gene (5 bases). Looked up from germline, CDR1 is GTSNPN and CDR2 is SVGIG (reference sequence). V lost 2 bases, J lost 6 bases, and 7 bases lay in between. The CDR3 has 12 amino acids. CDR3 nucleotide sequence: TGTGCCTGGAGTTGGGGCCCCGGGGAGCTGTTTTTT. It specifies CAWSWGPGELFF.

The chain has TRBV20-1 and TRBJ2-7; 12 bases are shared with TRBD1. This CDR3 has 16 residues. Per germline, CDR1 DFQATT and CDR2 SNEGSKA (reference sequence). CDR3 loop: CSTLGGQGAFSYEQYF. In DNA form, the CDR3 reads TGCAGCACGTTAGGGGGACAGGGGGCTTTCTCCTACGAGCAGTACTTC.

The genes are TRBV4-1 and TRBJ2-1, with TRBD2 identical over 10 bases. CDR1 is MGHRA, CDR2 YSYEKL, per germline. The ends lost 0 bases at V and 4 bases at J; junction bases unmatched: 9. This CDR3 has 18 residues. The CDR3 loop reads CASSQDRAAGGPYNEQFF. Here the CDR3 DNA reads TGCGCCAGCAGCCAAGATCGGGCAGCGGGAGGGCCGTACAATGAGCAGTTCTTC.

This clonotype was counted many times. The CDR3 DNA follows: TGTGCCAGCCGGGTGGGAATCTCTGGAAACACCATATATTTT. This translates into CASRVGISGNTIYF. The rearrangement links TRBV6-5 to TRBJ1-3; unclear D gene. The V and J ends lost 8 bases and 0 bases respectively, with 11 bases between them. Looked up from germline, CDR1 is MNHEY and CDR2 is SVGAGI. There are 14 residues in the CDR3.

The table lists this clonotype with many counts. The V and J genes are TRBV5-1 and TRBJ2-7, with 9 bases fitting TRBD2. Germline-derived CDR1 and CDR2 are SGHRS and YFSETQ. V was pared by 1 base and J by 2 bases, with 7 bases of the junction left unmatched. This CDR3 has 16 residues. CDR3 sequence reads: CASSLSSGRAAYEQYF. CDR3 nucleotide sequence: TGCGCCAGCAGCTTGAGTAGCGGGAGAGCTGCCTACGAGCAGTACTTC.

This clonotype came up a few times. V and J are TRBV15 and TRBJ2-7; D is possibly TRBD2 (5 bases). The CDR3 extends over 16 amino acids. Germline values: CDR1 LNHNV, CDR2 YYDKDF (reference sequence). V was trimmed by 4 bases and J by 3 bases, leaving 19 bases between them. The DNA of the CDR3 is TGTGCCACCAGCAAATCTCTGGGGAGTATTAACTACGAGCAGTACTTC. It codes for CATSKSLGSINYEQYF.

This clonotype has a handful of counts. The chain couples TRBV6-2 or TRBV6-3 to TRBJ2-2; tentatively, D is TRBD1 (5 bases). The CDR3 length is 15 residues. Germline V gene lookup returns CDR1 MNHEY and CDR2 SVGEGT. V was trimmed by 2 bases and J by 1 base, leaving 8 bases between them. CDR3 sequence reads: CASSYIRENTGELFF. The CDR3 DNA reads TGTGCCAGCAGTTACATCAGGGAGAACACCGGGGAGCTGTTTTTT.

CDR3 sequence reads: CASSPRTSGNYEQFF. Here the CDR3 DNA reads TGTGCCAGCAGTCCCCGGACTAGCGGGAACTATGAGCAGTTCTTC. The chain recombines TRBV3-1 with TRBJ2-1; 12 bases fit TRBD2. Trimming took 6 bases from V and 8 from J; bases not matched to a gene: 8. Germline V CDR1 and CDR2: LGHDT, YNNKEL (reference sequence). The CDR3 is 15 amino acids.